This T cell receptor beta chain comes out of a study of identical twins (dated by TCRdb to the mid-2010s). As for the study more broadly: To test whether fetal clonotypes persist, this study deep-sequenced TCR alpha and beta repertoires from monozygotic twins, from unrelated adults of various ages, and from cord blood. To rule out contamination, the twin experiments were replicated at different times with different library preparation protocols. Results the study describes overall, beyond this receptor: Because the same donors could not be followed over many years, the conclusions depended on cross-sectional statistical analysis. Fewer insertions were carried by abundant cord blood beta clonotypes; a weaker similar trend was observed in young adult naive repertoires, while no such trend was observed in memory repertoires. Out-of-frame TCR alpha sequences shared between twins showed an excess of low generation-probability sequences compared with coincidental sharing between unrelated individuals. In monozygotic twins, out-of-frame TCR alpha sharing was systematically underestimated by recombination models, although the models agreed with sharing between unrelated individuals. Invariant T cells such as MAIT and iNKT could partly confound zero-insertion analyses, though diverse VJ usage argued against this for most clonotypes. In beta out-of-frame sequences, excess twin sharing was weaker, because having fewer shared sequences lowered the signal-to-noise ratio.

Comment on this clonotype: The antigen it binds to is not known. No base quality values were provided; no much bigger clone lies one nucleotide off.

The germline V gene (reference sequence) yields LNHDA for CDR1 and SQIVND for CDR2. V lost 5 bases and J lost 9 bases, and the count of bases not matched to a germline gene is 8. The CDR3 starts with the cysteine, ends with the phenylalanine, and has 13 residues. The entry retains the CDR3 DNA only, 39 bases that are in frame from base 1. All donors were healthy Caucasians. Library creation used 5' RACE. This sample was sequenced with an Illumina HiSeq 2000. Template switching added a universal primer binding site, and the final cDNA carried a unique molecular identifier that allowed TCR cDNA molecules to be counted accurately. First-strand cDNA for TCR alpha and beta chains was synthesized from specific primers in the conserved constant-segment region. To control for contamination, every cDNA library was double barcoded, receiving both a SMART-Mk sample barcode and Illumina barcodes. TruSeq adapter sequences and Illumina sample barcodes were added in two successive PCR steps. Sequencing of the TCR alpha and beta cDNA libraries was done on the Illumina HiSeq platform using custom primers. Concerning the study's data processing: Unique molecular identifiers were extracted from raw reads with MiGEC, and CDR3 positions were determined with MiXCR. For each individual, recombination models were inferred using an EM algorithm with the repgenHMM and IGoR tools. Shared clonotype analysis was performed with the tcR package in R, normalizing sharing by the product of cloneset sizes. To study raw recombination free of thymic and clonal selection effects, out-of-frame nonproductive sequences were analyzed. TCRdb handled the public reads itself, with Q25 trimming in fastp and clone calling in MiXCR, and kept productive beta chains. Rows with one shared CDR3 protein collapse into an entry with the most common genes and DNA. TCRdb, not the authors, supplied the V and J calls. For this sample there are roughly 1.6 million distinct CDR3 sequences; 25% to 35% appear just once. Around 0.3% of the sample lies in the top ten.

Sequencing used cord blood. The rearranged segments are TRBV19 and TRBJ2-7; 9 central bases correspond to TRBD1. This receptor was obtained from a newborn girl in good health. The DNA reads as follows: TGTGCCAGTAGTCCTGGACAGGGGATGGTGCAGTACTTC. Translated, it reads CASSPGQGMVQYF.